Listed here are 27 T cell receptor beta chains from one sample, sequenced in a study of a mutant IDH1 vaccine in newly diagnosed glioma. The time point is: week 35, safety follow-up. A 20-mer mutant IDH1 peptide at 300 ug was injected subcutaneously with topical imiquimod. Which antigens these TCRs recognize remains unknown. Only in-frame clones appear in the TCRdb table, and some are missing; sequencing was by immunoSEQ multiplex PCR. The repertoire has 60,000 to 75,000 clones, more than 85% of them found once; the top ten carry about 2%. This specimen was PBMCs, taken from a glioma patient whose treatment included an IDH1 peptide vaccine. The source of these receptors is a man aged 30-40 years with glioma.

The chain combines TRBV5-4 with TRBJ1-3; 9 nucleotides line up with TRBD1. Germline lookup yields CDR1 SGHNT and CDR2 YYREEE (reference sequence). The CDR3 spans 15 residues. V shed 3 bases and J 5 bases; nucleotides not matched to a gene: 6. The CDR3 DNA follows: TGTGCCAGCAGCTCCGGGACAGGGTCGCGAAACACCATATATTTT. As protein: CASSSGTGSRNTIYF.

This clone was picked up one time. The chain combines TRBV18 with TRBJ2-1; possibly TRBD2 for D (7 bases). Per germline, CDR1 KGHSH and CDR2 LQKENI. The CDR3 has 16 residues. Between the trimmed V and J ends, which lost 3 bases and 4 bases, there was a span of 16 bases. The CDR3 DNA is TGTGCCAGCTCACCCGGAAGGGGAGGGGGTTACAATGAGCAGTTCTTC. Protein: CASSPGRGGGYNEQFF.

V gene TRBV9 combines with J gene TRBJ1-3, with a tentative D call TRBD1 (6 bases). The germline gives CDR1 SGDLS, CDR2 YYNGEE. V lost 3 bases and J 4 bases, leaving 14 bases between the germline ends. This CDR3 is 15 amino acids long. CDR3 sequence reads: CASSGMGARGNTIYF. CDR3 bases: TGTGCCAGCAGCGGAATGGGGGCGAGGGGAAACACCATATATTTT.

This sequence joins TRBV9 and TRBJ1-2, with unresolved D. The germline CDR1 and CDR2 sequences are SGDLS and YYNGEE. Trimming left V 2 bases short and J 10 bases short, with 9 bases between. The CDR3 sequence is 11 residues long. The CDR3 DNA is TGTGCCAGCAGCGTCCGGGGTTCCTACACCTTC. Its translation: CASSVRGSYTF. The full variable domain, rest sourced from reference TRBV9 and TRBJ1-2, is DSGVTQTPKHLITATGQRVTLRCSPRSGDLSVYWYQQSLDQGLQFLIQYYNGEERAKGNILERFSAQQFPDLHSELNLSSLELGDSALYFCASSVRGSYTFGSGTRLTVV.

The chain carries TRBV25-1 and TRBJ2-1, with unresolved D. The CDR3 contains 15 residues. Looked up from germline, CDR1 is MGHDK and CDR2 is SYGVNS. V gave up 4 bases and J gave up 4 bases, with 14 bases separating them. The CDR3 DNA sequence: TGTGCCAGCAGTGCCCCCGGACGGTCGTACAATGAGCAGTTCTTC. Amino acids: CASSAPGRSYNEQFF.

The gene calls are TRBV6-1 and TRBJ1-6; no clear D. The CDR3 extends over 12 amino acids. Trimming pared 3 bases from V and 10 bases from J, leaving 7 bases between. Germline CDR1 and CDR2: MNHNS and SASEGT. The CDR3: CASSDQPSPLHF. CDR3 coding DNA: TGTGCCAGCAGTGACCAGCCATCACCCCTCCACTTT.

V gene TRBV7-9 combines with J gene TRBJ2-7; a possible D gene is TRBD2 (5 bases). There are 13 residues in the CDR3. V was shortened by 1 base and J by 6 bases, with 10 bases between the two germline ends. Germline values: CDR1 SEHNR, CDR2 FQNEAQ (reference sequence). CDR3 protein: CASSLGWGVEQYF. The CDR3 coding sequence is TGTGCCAGCAGCTTAGGGTGGGGAGTCGAGCAGTACTTC.

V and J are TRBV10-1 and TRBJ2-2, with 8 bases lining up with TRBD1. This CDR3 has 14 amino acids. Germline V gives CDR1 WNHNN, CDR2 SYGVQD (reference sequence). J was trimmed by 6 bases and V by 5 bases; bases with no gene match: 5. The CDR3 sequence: CASSRDRTAGELFF. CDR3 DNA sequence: TGCGCCAGCAGTCGGGACAGGACGGCCGGGGAGCTGTTTTTT.

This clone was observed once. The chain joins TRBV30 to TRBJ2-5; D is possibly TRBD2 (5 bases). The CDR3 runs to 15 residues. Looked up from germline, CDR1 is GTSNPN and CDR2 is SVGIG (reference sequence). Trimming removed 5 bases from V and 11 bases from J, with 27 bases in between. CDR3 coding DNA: TGTGCCTGGGATCAGATTTGGGCGGGTCGACTTGAGCAGTACTTC. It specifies CAWDQIWAGRLEQYF.

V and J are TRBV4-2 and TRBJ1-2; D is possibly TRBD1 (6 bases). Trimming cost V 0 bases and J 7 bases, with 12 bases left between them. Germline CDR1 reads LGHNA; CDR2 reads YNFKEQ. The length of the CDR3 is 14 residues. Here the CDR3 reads CASSQDEGVSGYTF. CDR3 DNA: TGTGCCAGCAGCCAAGATGAGGGGGTGAGTGGCTACACCTTC.

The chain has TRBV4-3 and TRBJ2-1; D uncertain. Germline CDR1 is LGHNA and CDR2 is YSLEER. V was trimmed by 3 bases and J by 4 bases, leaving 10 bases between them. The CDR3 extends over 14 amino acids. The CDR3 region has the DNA TGCGCCAGCAGCCATCGACTGATTTACAATGAGCAGTTCTTC. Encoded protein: CASSHRLIYNEQFF.

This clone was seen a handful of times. The CDR3 region has the DNA TGCGCCAGCAGCATGACAGAGGCCTACGAGCAGTACTTC. Protein: CASSMTEAYEQYF. The V and J genes are TRBV5-1 and TRBJ2-7, with D maybe TRBD1 (5 bases). The CDR3 consists of 13 residues. Germline V gene data show CDR1 as SGHRS and CDR2 as YFSETQ. The V end was cut by 4 bases, the J end by 2 bases, with 10 bases between.

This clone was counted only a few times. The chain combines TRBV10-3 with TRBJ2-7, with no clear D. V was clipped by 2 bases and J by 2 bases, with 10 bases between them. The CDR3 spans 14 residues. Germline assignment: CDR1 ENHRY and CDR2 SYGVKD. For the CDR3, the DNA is TGTGCCATCAGTGAGGGCCCAGGAGCCTACGAGCAGTACTTC. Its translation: CAISEGPGAYEQYF.

CDR3 amino acids: CASSAGTSGGHEQYF. The CDR3 DNA is TGTGCCAGCAGCGCCGGGACTAGCGGTGGCCACGAGCAGTACTTC. The chain recombines TRBV13 with TRBJ2-7; 11 nucleotides match TRBD2. CDR1 is PRHDT and CDR2 is FYEKMQ in the germline V gene (reference sequence). V lost 5 bases, J lost 5 bases, and 8 bases stayed unmatched. This CDR3 has 15 residues.

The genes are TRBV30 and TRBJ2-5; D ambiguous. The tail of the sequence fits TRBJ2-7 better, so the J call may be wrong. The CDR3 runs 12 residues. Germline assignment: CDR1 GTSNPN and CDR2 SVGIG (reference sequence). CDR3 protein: CAWSPQPYEQYF. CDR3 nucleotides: TGTGCCTGGAGTCCGCAGCCCTACGAGCAGTACTTC.

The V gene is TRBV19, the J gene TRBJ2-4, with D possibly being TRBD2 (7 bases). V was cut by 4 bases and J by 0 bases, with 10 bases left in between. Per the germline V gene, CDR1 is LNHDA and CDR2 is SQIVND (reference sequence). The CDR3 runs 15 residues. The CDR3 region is CASSKGGLAKNIQYF. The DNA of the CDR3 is TGTGCCAGTAGTAAGGGGGGGCTAGCCAAAAACATTCAGTACTTC.

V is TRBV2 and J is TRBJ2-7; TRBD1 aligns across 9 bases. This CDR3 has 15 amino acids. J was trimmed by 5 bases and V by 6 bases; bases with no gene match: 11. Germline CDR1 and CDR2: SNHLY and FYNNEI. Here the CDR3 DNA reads TGTGCCAGCAGGGACAGGGGCGCTCCCTTGGACGAGCAGTACTTC. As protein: CASRDRGAPLDEQYF.

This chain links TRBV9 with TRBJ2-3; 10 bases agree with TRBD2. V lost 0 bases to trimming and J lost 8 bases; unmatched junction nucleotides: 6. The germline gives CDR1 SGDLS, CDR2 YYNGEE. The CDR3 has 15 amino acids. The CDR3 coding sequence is TGTGCCAGCAGCGTAGGAAGCGGGGGGGCAGGTACGCAGTATTTT. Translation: CASSVGSGGAGTQYF.

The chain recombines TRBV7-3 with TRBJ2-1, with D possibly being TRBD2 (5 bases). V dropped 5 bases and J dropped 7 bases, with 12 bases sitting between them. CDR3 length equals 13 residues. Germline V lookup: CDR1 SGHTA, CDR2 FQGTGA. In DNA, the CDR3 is TGTGCCAGCAGCCCTGCCCGCGGGAATGAGCAGTTCTTC. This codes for CASSPARGNEQFF. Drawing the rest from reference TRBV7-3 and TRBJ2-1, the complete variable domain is GAGVSQTPSNKVTEKGKYVELRCDPISGHTALYWYRQSLGQGPEFLIYFQGTGAADDSGLPNDRFFAVRPEGSVSTLKIQRTERGDSAVYLCASSPARGNEQFFGPGTRLTVL.

The CDR3 coding sequence is TGCAGCGTTGTAAGGGGAAGAGATACGCAGTATTTT. It yields the protein CSVVRGRDTQYF. The rearrangement joins TRBV29-1 to TRBJ2-3, with D perhaps TRBD1 (5 bases). Germline loops: CDR1 SQVTM, CDR2 ANQGSEA. The CDR3 runs to 12 residues. The V end was cut by 4 bases, the J end by 5 bases, with 10 bases between.

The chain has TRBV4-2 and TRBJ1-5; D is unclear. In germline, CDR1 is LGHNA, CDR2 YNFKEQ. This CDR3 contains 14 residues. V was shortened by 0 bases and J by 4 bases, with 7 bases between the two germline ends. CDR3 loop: CASSQDPGNQPQHF. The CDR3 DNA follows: TGTGCCAGCAGCCAAGATCCCGGTAATCAGCCCCAGCATTTT.

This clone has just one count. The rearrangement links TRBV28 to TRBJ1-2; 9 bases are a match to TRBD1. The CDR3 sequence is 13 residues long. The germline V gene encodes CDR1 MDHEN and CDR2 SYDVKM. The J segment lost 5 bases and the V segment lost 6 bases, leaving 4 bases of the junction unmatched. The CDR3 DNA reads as TGTGCCAGCAGACGACAGGGGGATTATGGCTACACCTTC. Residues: CASRRQGDYGYTF.

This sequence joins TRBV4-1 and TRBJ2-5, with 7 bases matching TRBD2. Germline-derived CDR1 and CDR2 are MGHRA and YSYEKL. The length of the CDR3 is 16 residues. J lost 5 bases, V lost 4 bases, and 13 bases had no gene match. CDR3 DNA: TGCGCCAGCAGCCCATCCAGTGGGGGGGAACGGGAGACCCAGTACTTC. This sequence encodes CASSPSSGGERETQYF.

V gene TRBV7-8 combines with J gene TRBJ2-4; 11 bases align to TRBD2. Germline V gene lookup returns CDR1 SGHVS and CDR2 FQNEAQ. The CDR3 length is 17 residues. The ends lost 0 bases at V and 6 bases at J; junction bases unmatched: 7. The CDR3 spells CASSLAVAGGYINIQYF. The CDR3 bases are TGTGCCAGCAGCTTAGCCGTAGCGGGAGGGTATATAAACATTCAGTACTTC. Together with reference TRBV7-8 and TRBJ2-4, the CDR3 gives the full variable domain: GAGVSQSPRYKVAKRGQDVALRCDPISGHVSLFWYQQALGQGPEFLTYFQNEAQLDKSGLPSDRFFAERPEGSVSTLKIQRTQQEDSAVYLCASSLAVAGGYINIQYFGAGTRLSVL.

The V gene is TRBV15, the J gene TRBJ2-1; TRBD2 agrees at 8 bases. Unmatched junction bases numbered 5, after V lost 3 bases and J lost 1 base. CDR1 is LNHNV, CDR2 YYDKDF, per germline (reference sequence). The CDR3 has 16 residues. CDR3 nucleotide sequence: TGTGCCACCAGCAGTCCCAGCGGGAGTTCCTACAATGAGCAGTTCTTC. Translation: CATSSPSGSSYNEQFF.

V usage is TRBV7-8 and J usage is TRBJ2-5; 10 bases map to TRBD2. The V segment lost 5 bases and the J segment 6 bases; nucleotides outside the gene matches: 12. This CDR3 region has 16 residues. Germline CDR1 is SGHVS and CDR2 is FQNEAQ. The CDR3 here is CASSRALAGVGKTQYF. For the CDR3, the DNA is TGTGCCAGCAGCCGAGCCCTAGCGGGAGTTGGCAAGACCCAGTACTTC.

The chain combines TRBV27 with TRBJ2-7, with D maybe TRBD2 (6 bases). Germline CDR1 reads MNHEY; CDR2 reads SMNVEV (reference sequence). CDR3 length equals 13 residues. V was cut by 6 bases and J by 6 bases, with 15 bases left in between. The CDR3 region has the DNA TGTGCCAGCAGCTCCCGGGGGAGAGGCGAGCAGTACTTC. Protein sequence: CASSSRGRGEQYF.